The 7 T cell receptor beta chains reported below all come from one sample, sequenced in a study of lymphopenia after photon versus proton radiotherapy. Sequenced by immunoSEQ multiplex PCR; TCRdb stores in-frame clones only, minus some. The data show 55,000 to 70,000 clones, 87% seen once. Sequences were derived from peripheral blood, sampled from a patient treated with proton-based radiotherapy. The source is a man older than 75 with esophageal cancer.

The chain joins TRBV10-3 to TRBJ1-2; weak D call: TRBD1 (6 bases). V lost 4 bases and J lost 8, with 23 bases in between. The germline gives CDR1 ENHRY, CDR2 SYGVKD. The CDR3 spans 16 residues. Here the CDR3 DNA reads TGTGCCATCAGTGGTAGGAGGGACACCTCCATGTGGGGCTACACCTTC. Translating it yields CAISGRRDTSMWGYTF.

This clone was picked up one time. The chain is built from TRBV6-1 and TRBJ1-6, with unresolved D. CDR3 size: 15 residues. CDR1 is MNHNS, CDR2 SASEGT, per germline. V lost 6 bases and J 10 bases, leaving 19 bases between the germline ends. The chain's CDR3 is CASRPVRQAGSPLHF. CDR3 coding DNA: TGTGCCAGCAGGCCAGTAAGGCAGGCGGGGTCACCCCTCCACTTT.

The rearrangement uses TRBV7-9 and TRBJ2-7, with 10 bases fitting TRBD2. Germline V gene sequence: CDR1 SEHNR, CDR2 FQNEAQ (reference sequence). The trim removed 5 bases at V and 7 bases at J, leaving 5 bases unmatched. The CDR3 runs 13 residues. DNA of the CDR3: TGTGCCAGCAGCACGGGACTAGCGCGGGAGCAGTACTTC. This gives the protein CASSTGLAREQYF.

This clone was counted a single time. The chain carries TRBV7-2 and TRBJ2-5, with a possible D match to TRBD2 (7 bases). The CDR3 runs 16 residues. V lost 4 bases, J lost 5 bases, and 20 bases lay in between. The germline CDR1 and CDR2 sequences are SGHTA and FQGNSA. CDR3 residues: CASSSRPAGGRETQYF. The CDR3 DNA sequence: TGTGCCAGCAGCTCCCGCCCTGCCGGGGGGCGGGAGACCCAGTACTTC.

The chain carries TRBV20-1 and TRBJ2-7; TRBD1 matches 9 bases. The V segment lost 6 bases and the J segment 8 bases; nucleotides outside the gene matches: 5. CDR1 and CDR2 (germline): DFQATT, SNEGSKA (reference sequence). The CDR3 runs 11 residues. The CDR3 loop is CSAGQGPQQYF. CDR3 sequence (DNA): TGCAGTGCCGGACAGGGGCCTCAGCAGTACTTC.

The V and J genes are TRBV2 and TRBJ2-5; D not resolved. The V end was cut by 4 bases, the J end by 5 bases, with 11 bases between. Germline V gives CDR1 SNHLY, CDR2 FYNNEI. The CDR3 sequence is 13 residues long. This CDR3 is CASSGGSGETQYF. In DNA form, the CDR3 reads TGTGCCAGCAGTGGAGGATCCGGGGAGACCCAGTACTTC.

This clone occurred a few times. The chain employs TRBV30 and TRBJ1-5; no clear D gene. Trimming removed 0 bases at V and 2 bases at J, with 17 bases between. The CDR3 spans 17 residues. The V gene's germline CDR1 is GTSNPN and CDR2 SVGIG (reference sequence). The CDR3 spells CAWSVALMGLGNQPQHF. The CDR3 DNA sequence: TGTGCCTGGAGTGTAGCCTTGATGGGCTTAGGCAATCAGCCCCAGCATTTT. The whole variable domain, filled in from reference TRBV30 and TRBJ1-5, reads SQTIHQWPATLVQPVGSPLSLECTVEGTSNPNLYWYRQAAGRGLQLLFYSVGIGQISSEVPQNLSASRPQDRQFILSSKKLLLSDSGFYLCAWSVALMGLGNQPQHFGDGTRLSIL.